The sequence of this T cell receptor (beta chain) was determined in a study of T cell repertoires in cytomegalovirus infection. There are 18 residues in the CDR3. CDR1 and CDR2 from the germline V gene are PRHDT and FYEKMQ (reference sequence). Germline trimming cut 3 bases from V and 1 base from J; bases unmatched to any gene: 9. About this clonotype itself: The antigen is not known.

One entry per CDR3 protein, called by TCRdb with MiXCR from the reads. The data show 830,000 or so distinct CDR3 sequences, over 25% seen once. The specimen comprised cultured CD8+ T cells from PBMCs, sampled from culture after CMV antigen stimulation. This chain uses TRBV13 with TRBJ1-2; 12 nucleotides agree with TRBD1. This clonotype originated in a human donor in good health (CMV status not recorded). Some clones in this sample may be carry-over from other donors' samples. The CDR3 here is CASSLSGTGGLNNYGYTF. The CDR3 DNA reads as TGTGCCAGCAGCTTGTCTGGGACAGGGGGCTTGAATAACTATGGCTACACCTTC.